This T cell receptor (beta chain) was identified in a study of T cells in Graves' hyperthyroidism and ophthalmopathy. About this clonotype itself: A read error is possible here, since a much larger clone lies one base away.

RNA transcripts served as the template for amplifying TCR beta CDR3 regions. The TCR CDR3 first-round RT-PCR relied on the HTBI primer set. MiXCR, applied by TCRdb to the multiplex PCR reads, yields one record per CDR3 protein. The sample lists 300,000 to 350,000 distinct CDR3 sequences, roughly 18% occurring once. This CDR3 contains 18 residues. Germline V gene sequence: CDR1 DFQATT, CDR2 SNEGSKA (reference sequence). The sequenced sample consisted of blood. The clonotype originates from a woman in her thirties or forties with Graves' ophthalmopathy. This sequence joins TRBV20-1 and TRBJ2-6; either TRBD1 or TRBD2 may fit D (5 bases each). As DNA, the CDR3 is TGCAGTGCTACCAAGCAGACCCGGGGTCCCTCTGGGGCCAACGTCCCGACTTTC. Residues: CSATKQTRGPSGANVPTF.